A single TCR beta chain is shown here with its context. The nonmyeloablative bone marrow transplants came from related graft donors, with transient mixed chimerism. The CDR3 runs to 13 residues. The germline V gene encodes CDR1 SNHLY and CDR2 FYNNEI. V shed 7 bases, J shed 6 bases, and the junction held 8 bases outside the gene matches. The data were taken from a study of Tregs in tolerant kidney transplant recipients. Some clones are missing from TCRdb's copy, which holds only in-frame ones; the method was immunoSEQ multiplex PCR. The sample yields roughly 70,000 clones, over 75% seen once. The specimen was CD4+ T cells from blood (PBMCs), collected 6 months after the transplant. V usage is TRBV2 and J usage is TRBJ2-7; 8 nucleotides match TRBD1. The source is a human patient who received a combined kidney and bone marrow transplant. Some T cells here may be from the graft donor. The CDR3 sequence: CASTYRGSSEQYF. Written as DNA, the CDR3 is TGTGCCAGCACCTACAGGGGGTCTTCCGAGCAGTACTTC.